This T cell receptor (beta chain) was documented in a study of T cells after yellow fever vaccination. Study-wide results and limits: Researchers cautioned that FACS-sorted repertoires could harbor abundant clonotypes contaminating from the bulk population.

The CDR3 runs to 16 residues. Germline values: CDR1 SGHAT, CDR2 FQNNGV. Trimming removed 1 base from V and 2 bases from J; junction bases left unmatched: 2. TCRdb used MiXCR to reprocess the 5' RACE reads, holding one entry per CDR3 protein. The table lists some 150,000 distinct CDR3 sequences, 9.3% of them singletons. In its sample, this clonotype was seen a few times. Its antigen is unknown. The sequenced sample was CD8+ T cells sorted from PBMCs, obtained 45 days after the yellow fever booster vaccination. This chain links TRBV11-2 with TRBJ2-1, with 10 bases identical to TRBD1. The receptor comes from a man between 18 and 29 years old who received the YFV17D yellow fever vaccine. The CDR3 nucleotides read TGTGCCAGCAGCTTAGGGACAGGGGGAGCCTACAATGAGCAGTTCTTC. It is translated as CASSLGTGGAYNEQFF.